This TCR beta chain was recorded in a study of cytomegalovirus exposure and HLA in healthy donors. General observations from the study: Most TCR sequences showed up rarely, but some public TCRs showed up in many donors.

Of note for this clone: Its antigen is currently unknown.

The PCR had 60 Vbeta and 13 Jbeta primers. Profiling relied on immunoSEQ multiplex PCR, and the TCRdb table lists in-frame clones only, not all of them. The sample has about 83,000 clones, about four fifths seen once. The CDR3 loop spans 12 amino acids. Trimming left V 3 bases short and J 11 bases short, with 13 bases between. In germline, CDR1 is LNHDA, CDR2 SQIVND (reference sequence). The V gene is TRBV19, the J gene TRBJ2-5; D may be TRBD1 (6 bases). The sequence was obtained from a woman between 25 and 40 years old in good health and CMV-seronegative. The sample comprised PBMCs. CDR3 coding DNA: TGTGCCAGTAGTATCACAGGGAAGGAGCAGTACTTC. It encodes CASSITGKEQYF.